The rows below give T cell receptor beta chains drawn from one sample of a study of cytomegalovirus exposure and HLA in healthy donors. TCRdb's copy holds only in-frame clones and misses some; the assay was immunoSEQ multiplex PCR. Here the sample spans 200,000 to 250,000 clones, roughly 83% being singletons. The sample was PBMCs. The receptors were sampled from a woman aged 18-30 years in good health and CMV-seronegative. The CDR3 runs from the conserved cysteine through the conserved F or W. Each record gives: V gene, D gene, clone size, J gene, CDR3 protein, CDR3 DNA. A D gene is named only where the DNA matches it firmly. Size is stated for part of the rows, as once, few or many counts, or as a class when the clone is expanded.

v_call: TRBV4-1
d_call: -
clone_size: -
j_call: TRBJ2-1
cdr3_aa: CASSQERADYNEQFF
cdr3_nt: TGCGCCAGCAGCCAAGAGAGAGCGGACTACAATGAGCAGTTCTTC

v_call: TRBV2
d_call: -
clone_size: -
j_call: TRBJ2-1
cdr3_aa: CASNRASGPYNEQFF
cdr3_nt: TGTGCCAGCAACAGGGCTAGCGGACCCTACAATGAGCAGTTCTTC

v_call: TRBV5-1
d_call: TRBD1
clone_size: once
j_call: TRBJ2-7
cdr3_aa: CASSLELRTGAYEQYF
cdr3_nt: TGCGCCAGCAGCTTGGAGCTTCGGACAGGAGCCTACGAGCAGTACTTC

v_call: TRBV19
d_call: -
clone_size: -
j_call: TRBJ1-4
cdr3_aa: CASTVGTFGEKLFF
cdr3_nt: TGTGCCAGTACCGTGGGGACGTTCGGAGAAAAACTGTTTTTT

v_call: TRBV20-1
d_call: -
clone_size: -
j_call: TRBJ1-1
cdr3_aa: CSASPGTEAFF
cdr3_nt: TGCAGTGCTAGCCCTGGGACCGAAGCTTTCTTT

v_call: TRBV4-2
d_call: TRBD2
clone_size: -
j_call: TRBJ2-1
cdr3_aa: CASSQDRPPGLADLRALWNEQFF
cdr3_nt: TGTGCCAGCAGCCAAGACCGACCCCCGGGACTAGCGGACCTGAGGGCTTTATGGAATGAGCAGTTCTTC

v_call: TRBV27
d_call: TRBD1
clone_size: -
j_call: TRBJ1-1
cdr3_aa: CASSSAGTGDTEAFF
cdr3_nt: TGTGCCAGCAGTTCTGCCGGGACAGGGGACACTGAAGCTTTCTTT

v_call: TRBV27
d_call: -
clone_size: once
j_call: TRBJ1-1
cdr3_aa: CASSRWGTEAFF
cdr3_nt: TGTGCCAGCAGCCGATGGGGCACTGAAGCTTTCTTT

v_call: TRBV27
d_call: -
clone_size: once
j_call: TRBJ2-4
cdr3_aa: CASSPGQLAKNIQYF
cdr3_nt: TGTGCCAGCAGCCCGGGACAACTAGCCAAAAACATTCAGTACTTC

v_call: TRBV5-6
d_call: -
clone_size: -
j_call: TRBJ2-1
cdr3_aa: CASSYGTYNEQFF
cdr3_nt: TGTGCCAGCAGCTATGGGACCTACAATGAGCAGTTCTTC

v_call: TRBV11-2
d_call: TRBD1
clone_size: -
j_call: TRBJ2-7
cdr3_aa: CASSPNFGQGHFSYEQYF
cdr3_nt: TGTGCCAGCAGCCCGAACTTCGGACAGGGGCACTTCTCCTACGAGCAGTACTTC

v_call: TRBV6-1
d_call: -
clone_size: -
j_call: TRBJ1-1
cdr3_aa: CASSELGLRTEAFF
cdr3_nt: TGTGCCAGCAGTGAACTGGGGTTGCGCACTGAAGCTTTCTTT

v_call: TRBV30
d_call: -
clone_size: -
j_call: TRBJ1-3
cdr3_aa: CAWSVFASNSGNTIYF
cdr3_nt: TGTGCCTGGAGTGTATTTGCCAGTAACTCTGGAAACACCATATATTTT

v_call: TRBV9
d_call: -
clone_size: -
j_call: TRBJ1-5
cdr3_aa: CASSVGAGGNQPQHF
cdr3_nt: TGTGCCAGCAGCGTAGGGGCAGGGGGCAATCAGCCCCAGCATTTT

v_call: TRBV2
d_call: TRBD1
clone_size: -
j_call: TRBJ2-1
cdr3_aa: CASSDLGTGGYNEQFF
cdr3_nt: TGTGCCAGCAGTGATCTTGGGACAGGGGGCTACAATGAGCAGTTCTTC

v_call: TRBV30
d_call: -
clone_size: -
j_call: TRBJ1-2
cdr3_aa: CAWIPGGPYGYTF
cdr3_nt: TGTGCCTGGATACCCGGAGGCCCCTATGGCTACACCTTC

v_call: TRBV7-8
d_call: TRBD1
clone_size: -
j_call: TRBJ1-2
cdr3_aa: CASSRSDRVNYGYTF
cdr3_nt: TGTGCCAGCAGCCGATCGGACAGGGTGAACTATGGCTACACCTTC

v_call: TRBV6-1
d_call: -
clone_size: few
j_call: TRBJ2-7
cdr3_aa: CASSEGPRGEQYF
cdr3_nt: TGTGCCAGCAGTGAAGGTCCCCGGGGGGAGCAGTACTTC

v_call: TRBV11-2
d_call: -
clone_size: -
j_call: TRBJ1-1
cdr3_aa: CASSLWVNTEAFF
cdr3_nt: TGTGCCAGCAGCTTATGGGTGAACACTGAAGCTTTCTTT

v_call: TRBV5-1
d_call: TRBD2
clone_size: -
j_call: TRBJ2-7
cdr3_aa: CASSFTSGGLSYEQYF
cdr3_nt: TGCGCCAGCAGCTTCACTAGCGGGGGCCTCTCCTACGAGCAGTACTTC

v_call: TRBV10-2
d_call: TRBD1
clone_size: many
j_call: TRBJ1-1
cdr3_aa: CASSEWSTGVHGAFF
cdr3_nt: TGCGCCAGCAGTGAGTGGTCCACAGGGGTTCACGGCGCTTTCTTT

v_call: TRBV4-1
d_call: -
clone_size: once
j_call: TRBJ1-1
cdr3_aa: CASSPMLGGAFF
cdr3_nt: TGCGCCAGCAGCCCCATGCTAGGAGGAGCTTTCTTT

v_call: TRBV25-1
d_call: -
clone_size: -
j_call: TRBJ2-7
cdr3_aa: CASRPDEEYEQYF
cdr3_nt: TGTGCCAGCAGGCCGGACGAGGAGTACGAGCAGTACTTC

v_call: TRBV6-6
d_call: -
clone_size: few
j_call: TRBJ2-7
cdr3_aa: CASSSGTLGSQYF
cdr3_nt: TGTGCCAGCAGTTCCGGGACGCTTGGGAGTCAGTACTTC

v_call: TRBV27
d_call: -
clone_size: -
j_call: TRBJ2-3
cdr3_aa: CASSSHRFPTDTQYF
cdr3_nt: TGTGCCAGCAGTTCCCATCGGTTTCCCACAGATACGCAGTATTTT

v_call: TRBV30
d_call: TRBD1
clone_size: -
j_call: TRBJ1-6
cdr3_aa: CAWDQGQEYSPLHF
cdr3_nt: TGTGCCTGGGACCAGGGACAGGAGTATTCCCCCCTCCACTTT

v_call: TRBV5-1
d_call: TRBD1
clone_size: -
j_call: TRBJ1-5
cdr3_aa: CASSFPGQFVLSNQPQHF
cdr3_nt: TGCGCCAGCAGCTTTCCGGGACAGTTTGTCCTTAGCAATCAGCCCCAGCATTTT

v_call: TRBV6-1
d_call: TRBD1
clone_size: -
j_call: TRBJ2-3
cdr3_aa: CASSATGGSSDTQYF
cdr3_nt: TGTGCCAGCAGCGCTACAGGGGGAAGTTCGGATACGCAGTATTTT

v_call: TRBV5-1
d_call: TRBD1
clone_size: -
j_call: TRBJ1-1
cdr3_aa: CASSPDRAVNTEAFF
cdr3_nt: TGCGCCAGCAGCCCGGACAGGGCGGTGAACACTGAAGCTTTCTTT

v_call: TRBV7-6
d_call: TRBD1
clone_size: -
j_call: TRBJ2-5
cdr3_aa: CASSPTGTGLGETQYF
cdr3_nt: TGTGCCAGCAGCCCCACCGGGACAGGGCTAGGAGAGACCCAGTACTTC

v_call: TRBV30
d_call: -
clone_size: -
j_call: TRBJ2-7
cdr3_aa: CAWSERSFSYEQYF
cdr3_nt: TGTGCCTGGAGTGAACGGAGCTTCTCCTACGAGCAGTACTTC

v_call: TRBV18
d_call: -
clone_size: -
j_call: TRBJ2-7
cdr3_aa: CASSTDSSYEQYF
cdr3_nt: TGTGCCAGCTCCACGGACAGCTCCTACGAGCAGTACTTC

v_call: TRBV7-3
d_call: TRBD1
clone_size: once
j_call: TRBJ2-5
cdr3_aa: CASSAAGGGGETQYF
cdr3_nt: TGTGCCAGCAGCGCTGCAGGGGGCGGAGGAGAGACCCAGTACTTC

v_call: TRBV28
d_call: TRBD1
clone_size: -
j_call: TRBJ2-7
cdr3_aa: CASNTGQGADEQYF
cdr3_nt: TGTGCCAGCAATACCGGACAGGGGGCGGACGAGCAGTACTTC

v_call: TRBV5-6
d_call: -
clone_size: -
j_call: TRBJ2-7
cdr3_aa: CASSLSGGAAYEQYF
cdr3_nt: TGTGCCAGCAGCTTGTCCGGGGGAGCCGCCTACGAGCAGTACTTC

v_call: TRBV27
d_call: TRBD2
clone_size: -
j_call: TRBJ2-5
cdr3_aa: CASTVGRGGLETQYF
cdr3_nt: TGTGCCAGCACCGTGGGGAGGGGCGGGCTGGAGACCCAGTACTTC

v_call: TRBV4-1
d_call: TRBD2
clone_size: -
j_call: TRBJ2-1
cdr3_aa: CASSQPSGWSSYNEQFF
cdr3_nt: TGCGCCAGCAGCCAACCTAGCGGGTGGAGCTCCTACAATGAGCAGTTCTTC

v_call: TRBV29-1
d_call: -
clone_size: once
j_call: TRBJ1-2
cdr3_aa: CSATTGAHSGGYTF
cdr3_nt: TGCAGCGCTACGACAGGAGCCCACAGCGGTGGCTACACCTTC

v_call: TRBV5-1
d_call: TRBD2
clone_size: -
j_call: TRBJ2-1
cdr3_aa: CASSLGAGDNEQFF
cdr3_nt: TGCGCCAGCAGCTTGGGCGCGGGAGACAATGAGCAGTTCTTC

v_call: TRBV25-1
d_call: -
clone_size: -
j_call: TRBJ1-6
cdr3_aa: CASSESNSPLHF
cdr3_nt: TGTGCCAGCAGTGAATCTAACTCACCCCTCCACTTT

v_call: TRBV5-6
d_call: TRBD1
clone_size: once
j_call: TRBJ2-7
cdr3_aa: CASSAPGQVEEQYF
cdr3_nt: TGTGCCAGCAGCGCCCCGGGACAGGTCGAGGAGCAGTACTTC

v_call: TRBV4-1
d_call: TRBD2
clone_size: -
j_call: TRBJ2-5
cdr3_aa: CASSQEGPGLAPETQYF
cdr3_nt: TGCGCCAGCAGCCAAGAGGGGCCGGGACTAGCCCCAGAGACCCAGTACTTC

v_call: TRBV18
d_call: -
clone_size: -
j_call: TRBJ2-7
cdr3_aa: CASSPRLGQEGEQYF
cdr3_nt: TGTGCCAGCTCACCCCGTTTAGGACAAGAGGGCGAGCAGTACTTC

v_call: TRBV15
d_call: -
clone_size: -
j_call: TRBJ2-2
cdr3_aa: CATSRDYGTTNTGELFF
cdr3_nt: TGTGCCACCAGCAGAGATTACGGGACAACTAACACCGGGGAGCTGTTTTTT

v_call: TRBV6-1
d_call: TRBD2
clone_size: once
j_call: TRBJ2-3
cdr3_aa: CASSEQGRLAGGNTQYF
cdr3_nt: TGTGCCAGCAGTGAACAGGGGAGACTAGCGGGCGGAAATACGCAGTATTTT

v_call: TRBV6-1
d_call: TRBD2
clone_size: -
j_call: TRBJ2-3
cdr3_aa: CASHGLAGSPDTQYF
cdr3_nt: TGTGCCAGCCACGGACTAGCGGGGTCCCCAGATACGCAGTATTTT